Listed below are T cell receptor beta chains from one sample, sequenced in a study of neurological immune-mediated disorders. TCRdb processed the 5' RACE reads anew with MiXCR; each CDR3 protein has one entry. The sample comprises tens of thousands of distinct CDR3 sequences, 6% to 7% of which are singletons, and about 0.54% rests with the top ten. The sequencing sample was made of CD4+ T cells from blood. Receptors originate from a woman aged 35 to 49 in good health. Both conserved end residues are part of each CDR3. The D gene is left open where the match is weak. Clone size is shown for a subset of rows, as once, few, many or a class of expanded clone.

NA	TRBJ1-2	TRBV6-6	many	CASQTGNYGYTF	TGTGCCAGCCAAACGGGGAACTATGGCTACACCTTC
NA	TRBJ2-1	TRBV28	many	CASSLWGGGSYNEQFF	TGTGCCAGCAGTTTATGGGGGGGGGGCAGCTACAATGAGCAGTTCTTC
NA	TRBJ2-5	TRBV2	many	CASSGAGGLQETQYF	TGTGCCAGCAGTGGGGCCGGGGGCCTCCAAGAGACCCAGTACTTC
TRBD2	TRBJ2-1	TRBV5-6	many	CASSSTSGNDNEQFF	TGTGCCAGCAGCTCGACTAGCGGGAACGACAATGAGCAGTTCTTC
NA	TRBJ2-7	TRBV20-1	many	CSAFALAHSSYEQYF	TGCAGTGCTTTTGCGCTAGCCCACAGCTCCTACGAGCAGTACTTC
TRBD2	TRBJ2-5	TRBV6-5	many	CASSRQTSGLKTQYF	TGTGCCAGCAGTCGTCAGACTAGCGGGTTGAAGACCCAGTACTTC
NA	TRBJ2-3	TRBV27	many	CASSLGRDTDTQYF	TGTGCCAGCAGTTTGGGCAGGGACACAGATACGCAGTATTTT
NA	TRBJ1-1	TRBV12-3/TRBV12-4	many	CASSPGTWLGPHTEAFF	TGTGCCAGCAGTCCCGGGACTTGGTTGGGTCCCCACACTGAAGCTTTCTTT
NA	TRBJ2-3	TRBV20-1	many	CSAPEGPDTQYF	TGCAGTGCCCCCGAGGGTCCAGATACGCAGTATTTT
NA	TRBJ1-3	TRBV5-1	many	CASSPDGYQSGNTIYF	TGCGCCAGCAGCCCGGATGGGTACCAGTCTGGAAACACCATATATTTT
NA	TRBJ2-2	TRBV7-9	NA	CASSSPGGDTGELFF	TGTGCCAGCAGCTCGCCCGGCGGAGACACCGGGGAGCTGTTTTTT
NA	TRBJ2-5	TRBV5-6	many	CASSTESGVRETQYF	TGTGCCAGCAGCACGGAGTCCGGAGTGCGGGAGACCCAGTACTTC
NA	TRBJ2-1	TRBV7-3	many	CASSSQDRRGEQFF	TGTGCCAGCAGCTCTCAAGACAGGAGAGGCGAGCAGTTCTTC
NA	TRBJ1-1	TRBV28	medium-sized	CATNHWNLRHPRNTEAFF	TGTGCCACCAACCACTGGAACCTCCGACACCCAAGGAACACTGAAGCTTTCTTT
NA	TRBJ2-7	TRBV11-3	many	CASSSSTGRDEQYF	TGTGCCAGCAGCTCGTCCACCGGGAGAGATGAGCAGTACTTC
NA	TRBJ1-2	TRBV28	many	CASRSLGTPAGYGYTF	TGTGCCAGCAGATCTCTAGGGACACCCGCGGGGTATGGCTACACCTTC
TRBD1	TRBJ1-2	TRBV7-9	many	CASSSDRGPRSSGYTF	TGTGCCAGCAGCTCGGACAGGGGGCCCCGATCGAGTGGCTACACCTTC
NA	TRBJ2-5	TRBV27	many	CASRGYSYQETQYF	TGTGCCAGCCGGGGTTATTCGTACCAAGAGACCCAGTACTTC
NA	TRBJ1-1	TRBV4-2	many	CASSQVGPGGDTEAFF	TGTGCCAGCAGCCAAGTGGGCCCCGGCGGGGACACTGAAGCTTTCTTT
TRBD2	TRBJ2-3	TRBV4-2	many	CASSRGLAGGVSTDTQYF	TGTGCCAGCAGCCGGGGACTAGCGGGAGGGGTTAGCACAGATACGCAGTATTTT
NA	TRBJ1-1	TRBV7-3	many	CASSLGTITEAFF	TGTGCCAGCAGCTTGGGGACCATCACTGAAGCTTTCTTT
TRBD2	TRBJ2-7	TRBV6-5	many	CASSYPGLGFYEQYF	TGTGCCAGCAGTTACCCGGGACTAGGCTTCTACGAGCAGTACTTC
NA	TRBJ2-7	TRBV20-1	NA	CSVPGPADEQYF	TGCAGTGTCCCCGGGCCCGCCGACGAGCAGTACTTC
NA	TRBJ1-2	TRBV19	few	CASSPEGDYGYTF	TGTGCCAGTAGTCCGGAGGGAGACTATGGCTACACCTTC
NA	TRBJ1-1	TRBV6-2/TRBV6-3	many	CASSYRGMIGTEAFF	TGTGCCAGCAGTTACCGGGGCATGATCGGCACTGAAGCTTTCTTT
NA	TRBJ1-6	TRBV6-5	many	CASSYSSSNSPLHF	TGTGCCAGCAGTTACTCGAGTAGTAATTCACCCCTCCACTTT
NA	TRBJ2-1	TRBV10-3	NA	CANSESGISSYNEQFF	TGTGCCAACAGTGAGTCAGGGATAAGCTCCTACAATGAGCAGTTCTTC
TRBD2	TRBJ2-7	TRBV5-1	many	CASSLKSSGGTSNEQYF	TGCGCCAGCAGCTTAAAGTCTAGCGGGGGGACAAGCAACGAGCAGTACTTC
TRBD1	TRBJ1-1	TRBV10-3	many	CAIIPDGDSRNTEAFF	TGTGCCATCATCCCCGACGGGGACAGCCGTAACACTGAAGCTTTCTTT
NA	TRBJ1-1	TRBV5-6	many	CASSLQERSGDTEAFF	TGTGCCAGCAGCTTGCAGGAGCGGTCTGGGGACACTGAAGCTTTCTTT
TRBD2	TRBJ2-5	TRBV10-3	many	CAISEASGRESGQETQYF	TGTGCCATCAGTGAGGCTAGCGGGAGGGAAAGCGGGCAAGAGACCCAGTACTTC
TRBD2	TRBJ2-1	TRBV6-2/TRBV6-3	NA	CATEIAGEQFF	TGTGCCACCGAGATAGCGGGGGAGCAGTTCTTC
NA	TRBJ2-1	TRBV20-1	many	CSEEDRSKSNEQFF	TGCAGTGAGGAGGACAGATCAAAAAGCAATGAGCAGTTCTTC
NA	TRBJ1-2	TRBV28	many	CASRPLTGGYGYTF	TGTGCCAGCAGACCTCTAACGGGAGGCTATGGCTACACCTTC
TRBD1	TRBJ2-5	TRBV20-1	many	CSASQGARETQYF	TGCAGTGCTAGCCAGGGGGCGCGGGAGACCCAGTACTTC
NA	TRBJ1-3	TRBV15	many	CATSRDPEVSGNTIYF	TGTGCCACCAGCAGAGATCCCGAAGTAAGCGGAAACACCATATATTTT
TRBD1	TRBJ2-7	TRBV5-1	many	CASSRGQGYEQYF	TGCGCCAGCAGCAGGGGACAGGGGTACGAGCAGTACTTC
NA	TRBJ2-2	TRBV7-8	many	CASSPSRSGELFF	TGTGCCAGCAGCCCCTCGCGGAGCGGGGAGCTGTTTTTT
TRBD2	TRBJ2-1	TRBV20-1	many	CSAPTRTSGTGEQFF	TGCAGTGCGCCCACTAGGACTAGCGGGACTGGTGAGCAGTTCTTC
NA	TRBJ2-2	TRBV11-3	many	CASSLAPGPSKELFF	TGTGCCAGCAGCTTAGCCCCGGGACCCTCTAAGGAGCTGTTTTTT
TRBD2	TRBJ2-3	TRBV28	many	CASSTYLAGARASTDTQYF	TGTGCCAGCAGTACGTACCTAGCGGGAGCGCGTGCTAGCACAGATACGCAGTATTTT
NA	TRBJ2-2	TRBV20-1	many	CRDIGVTRITGELFF	TGCAGAGACATCGGAGTAACCCGAATCACCGGGGAGCTGTTTTTT
TRBD2	TRBJ2-1	TRBV24-1	many	CATSDSGGLADSYNEQFF	TGTGCCACCAGTGATTCGGGGGGACTAGCGGACTCCTACAATGAGCAGTTCTTC
NA	TRBJ2-5	TRBV6-5	many	CASSLDLAQETQYF	TGTGCCAGCAGTTTGGATTTGGCGCAAGAGACCCAGTACTTC
NA	TRBJ1-6	TRBV5-5	many	CASSPYSNSPLHF	TGTGCCAGCAGCCCGTACTCCAATTCACCCCTCCACTTT
NA	TRBJ1-5	TRBV3-1	NA	CASSLSDQPQHF	TGTGCCAGCAGCTTATCTGATCAGCCCCAGCATTTT